A single sample gave rise to the 22 T cell receptor beta chains below, sequenced in a study of blood T cell repertoires in COVID-19 (dated by TCRdb to 2018 to 2020). The library was prepared using the immunoSEQ multiplex PCR assay. TCRdb took over this immuneACCESS table, retaining in-frame rearrangements with V and J assigned. Such tables are incomplete; in checked studies, under half of the missing clones stem from an unresolved V gene, and the remainder is unexplained. The sample table lists about 70,000 clones, 70% to 90% of them with a count of one. The biggest ten clones account for around 12% of the sample. Input material: peripheral blood. The receptor source for this set is a human donor in a cohort sampled during active COVID-19.

The chain couples TRBV10-2 to TRBJ1-6, with 8 positions matching TRBD1. The germline V gene encodes CDR1 WSHSY and CDR2 SAAADI. V lost 4 bases and J lost 7; bases outside the gene matches: 12. The CDR3 is 17 amino acids. In nucleotides, the CDR3 is TGCGCCAGCAGTGCGGGGGACAGGTATTATAGCAATTCACCCCTCCACTTT. Its protein is CASSAGDRYYSNSPLHF.

The rearrangement joins TRBV12-5 to TRBJ1-2; maybe TRBD1 (6 bases). Germline V CDR1 and CDR2: LGHNT, FRNRAP. Trimming left V 7 bases short and J 4 bases short, with 16 bases between. The CDR3 has 14 amino acids. The chain's CDR3 is CASVRDRSTYGYTF. The DNA for the CDR3 is TGTGCTAGTGTTCGAGACAGGTCGACCTATGGCTACACCTTC. The entire variable domain, with the rest obtained from reference TRBV12-5 and TRBJ1-2, is as follows: DARVTQTPRHKVTEMGQEVTMRCQPILGHNTVFWYRQTMMQGLELLAYFRNRAPLDDSGMPKDRFSAEMPDATLATLKIQPSEPRDSAVYFCASVRDRSTYGYTFGSGTRLTVV.

The chain uses TRBV7-2 and TRBJ1-2, with 10 positions matching TRBD1. Germline CDR1 is SGHTA and CDR2 is FQGNSA. The CDR3 has 18 amino acids. Trimming took 0 bases from V and 4 from J; bases not matched to a gene: 11. The CDR3: CASSLAPSGTGVGYGYTF. For the CDR3, the DNA is TGTGCCAGCAGCTTAGCTCCTTCAGGGACAGGGGTCGGCTATGGCTACACCTTC.

The V call is TRBV4-2, the J call TRBJ2-3, with TRBD2 identical over 7 bases. From germline, CDR1 is LGHNA and CDR2 YNFKEQ. The CDR3 has 15 residues. The V segment lost 6 bases and the J segment 5 bases; nucleotides outside the gene matches: 11. The CDR3 DNA reads as TGTGCCAGCAGTCCTAAGACTAGCTGGGGAGATACGCAGTATTTT. Residues: CASSPKTSWGDTQYF.

The chain employs TRBV6-5 and TRBJ1-1; D gene ambiguous. CDR3 size: 13 residues. Trimming shortened V by 6 bases and J by 1 base, and 9 bases separated the two germline ends. Germline CDR1 MNHEY, CDR2 SVGAGI. The CDR3 nucleotides are TGTGCCAGCAGCCGACTTAAGAACACTGAAGCTTTCTTT. This encodes CASSRLKNTEAFF.

The chain uses TRBV27 and TRBJ2-3, with D uncertain. CDR1 is MNHEY and CDR2 is SMNVEV in the germline V gene (reference sequence). The CDR3 contains 13 residues. Trimming took off 3 bases at V and 1 base at J, with 5 bases between the two ends. The CDR3 region has the DNA TGTGCCAGCAGTTTGCGGCGCACAGATACGCAGTATTTT. This codes for CASSLRRTDTQYF.

CDR3 loop: CASSPGTRSHEQYF. The CDR3 DNA sequence: TGTGCCAGCTCCCCGGGGACTAGGAGCCACGAGCAGTACTTC. The J gene is TRBJ2-7, the V gene TRBV18; 8 nucleotides line up with TRBD2. The V gene end was trimmed by 6 bases and the J gene end by 5 bases; junction bases not matched to a gene: 9. There are 14 residues in the CDR3. Germline V gene lookup returns CDR1 KGHSH and CDR2 LQKENI.

V and J are TRBV5-1 and TRBJ2-5, with a possible D match to TRBD1 (6 bases). This CDR3 contains 14 residues. The germline V and J ends were trimmed by 4 bases and 5 bases, with 15 bases remaining between them. CDR1 and CDR2 (germline): SGHRS, YFSETQ. This CDR3 reads CASSVLSGEETQYF. The CDR3 DNA follows: TGCGCCAGCAGCGTGTTGTCAGGGGAGGAGACCCAGTACTTC.

This rearrangement joins TRBV11-2 to TRBJ2-1, with TRBD2 matching over 10 bases. The length of the CDR3 is 15 residues. Germline CDR1 and CDR2: SGHAT and FQNNGV. The V gene end was trimmed by 5 bases and the J gene end by 0 bases; junction bases not matched to a gene: 1. CDR3 DNA sequence: TGTGCCAGCAGCCGGACTAGCGGCTCCTACAATGAGCAGTTCTTC. Its translation is CASSRTSGSYNEQFF.

The CDR3 reads CASSKIRDSLHADTQYF. For the CDR3, the DNA is TGTGCCAGCAGCAAGATCCGGGACAGCCTTCATGCAGATACGCAGTATTTT. V is TRBV21-1 and J is TRBJ2-3; the table assigns TRBD1, which was not confirmed against the DNA. TRBV21-1 is a listed pseudogene. CDR3 length: 17 amino acids.

V usage is TRBV12-2 and J usage is TRBJ1-1; TRBD1 is taken as the D call from the table, unchecked against the DNA. TRBV12-2 is shown as a pseudogene. This CDR3 spans 16 amino acids. The DNA for the CDR3 is TGTGCAAGTCGCTTAGCCTTTGGGGCAGCTCGGACTGAAGCTTTCTTT. Amino acids: CASRLAFGAARTEAFF.

V gene TRBV7-2 combines with J gene TRBJ1-4; 7 nucleotides agree with TRBD1. From germline, CDR1 is SGHTA and CDR2 FQGNSA. Trimming at V came to 5 bases and at J to 7 bases, leaving 7 bases not matched to a gene. The CDR3 has 14 residues. DNA of the CDR3: TGTGCCAGCAGCCTCGGGACAGTCGGTGAAAAACTGTTTTTT. Translating gives CASSLGTVGEKLFF.

The V call is TRBV5-5, the J call TRBJ2-5, with unresolved D. The ends were cut back, 0 bases at V and 1 base at J, with 4 bases in the middle. CDR1 and CDR2 from the germline V gene are SGHKS and YYEKEE (reference sequence). This CDR3 spans 13 amino acids. The CDR3, as DNA: TGTGCCAGCAGCTTGGACGGCCAAGAGACCCAGTACTTC. Translating gives CASSLDGQETQYF.

The chain joins TRBV20-1 to TRBJ2-2; D is unclear. The germline V gene encodes CDR1 DFQATT and CDR2 SNEGSKA (reference sequence). The CDR3 length is 13 residues. Between the trimmed V and J ends, which lost 3 bases and 1 base, there was a span of 6 bases. The CDR3 here is CSASPGNTGELFF. In nucleotides, the CDR3 is TGCAGTGCTAGTCCGGGGAACACCGGGGAGCTGTTTTTT.

The rearrangement links TRBV28 to TRBJ2-7, with TRBD1 matching over 10 bases. Germline trimming cut 6 bases from V and 3 bases from J; bases unmatched to any gene: 8. This CDR3 is 15 amino acids long. CDR1 MDHEN and CDR2 SYDVKM come from the germline V gene. CDR3 in DNA: TGTGCCAGCAGAACCGGACAGGGGGTAGGCTACGAGCAGTACTTC. Amino acid sequence: CASRTGQGVGYEQYF.

The rearrangement joins TRBV5-4 to TRBJ1-3; no clear D gene. CDR1 SGHNT and CDR2 YYREEE come from the germline V gene (reference sequence). This CDR3 comprises 15 residues. The V end lost 2 bases, the J end lost 2 bases, and 11 bases lay between the germline ends. The DNA for the CDR3 is TGTGCCAGCAGCTTACCGGGATTCCCTGGAAACACCATATATTTT. The encoded protein is CASSLPGFPGNTIYF.

This chain links TRBV18 with TRBJ1-5; D not certain. Germline V gene lookup returns CDR1 KGHSH and CDR2 LQKENI. This CDR3 spans 16 amino acids. Deletions cut 1 base from V and 0 bases from J, with 10 bases between. CDR3 in amino acids: CASSPLATSSNQPQHF. As DNA, the CDR3 is TGTGCCAGCTCACCACTTGCGACAAGTAGCAATCAGCCCCAGCATTTT.

This clone was seen only a few times. The chain recombines TRBV5-1 with TRBJ1-1; TRBD1 might be the D (5 bases). CDR1 is SGHRS and CDR2 is YFSETQ in the germline V gene. V lost 2 bases and J lost 4, with 18 bases in between. CDR3 length: 16 residues. CDR3 sequence: CASSLGQGGLGTEAFF. The CDR3 region has the DNA TGCGCCAGCAGCTTAGGTCAGGGAGGGCTAGGCACTGAAGCTTTCTTT.

The rearrangement links TRBV5-1 to TRBJ2-5; D gene uncertain. The ends were cut back, 0 bases at V and 4 bases at J, with 7 bases in the middle. The CDR3 runs to 13 residues. Germline V gene data show CDR1 as SGHRS and CDR2 as YFSETQ. In DNA, the CDR3 is TGCGCCAGCAGCTTGGAGCGCCGAGAGACCCAGTACTTC. Protein sequence: CASSLERRETQYF.

V gene TRBV7-6 combines with J gene TRBJ1-1, with D maybe TRBD1 (6 bases). The germline CDR1 and CDR2 sequences are SGHVS and FNYEAQ. Trimming stripped 1 base from V and 6 bases from J, with 15 bases between. The CDR3 totals 15 residues. CDR3: CASSLEVRGRAEAFF. In nucleotides, the CDR3 is TGTGCCAGCAGCTTAGAGGTCAGGGGACGCGCTGAAGCTTTCTTT.

The V and J genes are TRBV18 and TRBJ2-1; D possibly corresponds to TRBD1 (6 bases). With 3 bases removed from V and 6 bases from J, the gap between germline ends came to 12 bases. The length of the CDR3 is 14 residues. Germline CDR1 reads KGHSH; CDR2 reads LQKENI. CDR3 nucleotide sequence: TGTGCCAGCTCACCGGTTGGACAGTCCAATGAGCAGTTCTTC. It yields the protein CASSPVGQSNEQFF.

The chain carries TRBV7-8 and TRBJ2-7; tentatively, D is TRBD1 (6 bases). CDR3 length equals 15 residues. V was trimmed by 2 bases and J by 6 bases, leaving 17 bases between them. Germline values: CDR1 SGHVS, CDR2 FQNEAQ. The chain's CDR3 is CASSLYRDISSEQYF. For the CDR3, the DNA is TGTGCCAGCAGCTTATACAGGGACATTTCGTCCGAGCAGTACTTC.